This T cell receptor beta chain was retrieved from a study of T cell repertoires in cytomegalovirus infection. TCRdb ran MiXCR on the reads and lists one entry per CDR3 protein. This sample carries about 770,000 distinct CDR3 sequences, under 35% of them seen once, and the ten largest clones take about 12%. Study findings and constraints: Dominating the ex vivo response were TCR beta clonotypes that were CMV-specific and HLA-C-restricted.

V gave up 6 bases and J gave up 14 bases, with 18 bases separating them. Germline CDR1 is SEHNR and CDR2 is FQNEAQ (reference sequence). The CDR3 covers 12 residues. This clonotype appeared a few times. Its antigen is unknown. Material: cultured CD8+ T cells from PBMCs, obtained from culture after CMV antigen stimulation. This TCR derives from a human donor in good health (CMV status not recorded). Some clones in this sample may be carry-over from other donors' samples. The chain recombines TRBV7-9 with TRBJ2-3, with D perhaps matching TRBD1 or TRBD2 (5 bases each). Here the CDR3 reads CASSSRGPLRYF. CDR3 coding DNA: TGTGCCAGCAGTTCTCGGGGCCCTCTAAGGTATTTT.